The T cell receptor beta chain under discussion was sequenced for a study of OX40 agonist ivuxolimab in advanced cancers. V gave up 2 bases and J gave up 6 bases, with 6 bases separating them. The CDR3 runs 12 residues. From germline, CDR1 is MNHNY and CDR2 SVGAGI (reference sequence). Sequencing used immunoSEQ multiplex PCR; TCRdb keeps in-frame clones, though not all of them. The sample carries tens of thousands of clones, more than 90% recorded once. This receptor was obtained from an adult with an advanced solid tumor such as melanoma, head and neck, liver or kidney cancer. The gene calls are TRBV6-6 and TRBJ2-3; perhaps TRBD1 as D (6 bases). Sequencing used CD4+ or CD8+ T cells sorted from blood, obtained in a trial of the OX40 agonist ivuxolimab. The DNA for the CDR3 is TGTGCCAGCAGTTACGACAGGGATACGCAGTATTTT. It is translated as CASSYDRDTQYF.